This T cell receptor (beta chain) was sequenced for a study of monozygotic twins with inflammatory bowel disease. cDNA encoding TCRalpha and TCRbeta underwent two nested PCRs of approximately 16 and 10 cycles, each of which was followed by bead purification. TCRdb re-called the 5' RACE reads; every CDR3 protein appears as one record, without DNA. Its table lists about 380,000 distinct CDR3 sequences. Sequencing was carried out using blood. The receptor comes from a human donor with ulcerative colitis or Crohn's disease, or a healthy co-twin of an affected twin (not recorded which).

The CDR3 is CRAPPVPHQDGYTF. V is TRBV20-1 and J is TRBJ1-2; TCRdb lists TRBD1, though no DNA is available to test this call. Per germline, CDR1 DFQATT and CDR2 SNEGSKA (reference sequence). The CDR3 spans 14 residues.